Below are 13 T cell receptor beta chains sequenced from a single sample in a study of cytomegalovirus exposure and HLA in healthy donors. PCR was performed using 60 Vbeta and 13 Jbeta primers. TCRdb keeps only in-frame clones here, not all; method: immunoSEQ multiplex PCR. The table lists about 160,000 clones, about 77% of them singletons, with roughly 1.3% in the top ten. Source material: PBMCs. The receptor set was obtained from a man aged 25-40 years in good health and CMV-seronegative.

The V call is TRBV7-9, the J call TRBJ1-2; D unresolved. CDR3 length equals 14 residues. The germline CDR1 and CDR2 sequences are SEHNR and FQNEAQ (reference sequence). V was shortened by 4 bases and J by 8 bases, with 17 bases between the two germline ends. CDR3 residues: CASSSSGSEGGYTF. For the CDR3, the DNA is TGTGCCAGCAGCTCCTCCGGGTCCGAAGGAGGCTACACCTTC.

The rearrangement links TRBV28 to TRBJ2-1, with D unresolved. The CDR3 length is 15 residues. Germline V gene lookup returns CDR1 MDHEN and CDR2 SYDVKM. V lost 3 bases, J lost 1 base, and 10 bases lay in between. This CDR3 is CASSFLAESYNEQFF. CDR3 bases: TGTGCCAGCAGTTTTCTTGCGGAGTCCTACAATGAGCAGTTCTTC.

The rearrangement links TRBV4-1 to TRBJ2-5, with TRBD2 matching 13 bases. The CDR3 has 17 amino acids. CDR1 MGHRA and CDR2 YSYEKL come from the germline V gene. Unmatched junction bases numbered 4, after V lost 1 base and J lost 2 bases. CDR3 region: CASSQALLAGGQETQYF. The CDR3 DNA follows: TGCGCCAGCAGCCAAGCCTTACTAGCGGGGGGGCAAGAGACCCAGTACTTC.

The chain couples TRBV5-1 to TRBJ2-1; 8 bases map to TRBD2. Losses at the gene ends were 3 bases for V and 0 bases for J; bases not matched to a gene: 8. The CDR3 has 17 amino acids. Per the germline V gene, CDR1 is SGHRS and CDR2 is YFSETQ. The CDR3 protein is CASSSRGGPSSYNEQFF. CDR3 in DNA: TGCGCCAGCAGCTCTCGCGGGGGGCCCAGCTCCTACAATGAGCAGTTCTTC. The whole variable domain, remainder taken from reference TRBV5-1 and TRBJ2-1, is KAGVTQTPRYLIKTRGQQVTLSCSPISGHRSVSWYQQTPGQGLQFLFEYFSETQRNKGNFPGRFSGRQFSNSRSEMNVSTLELGDSALYLCASSSRGGPSSYNEQFFGPGTRLTVL.

This clone was picked up one time. This chain joins TRBV5-6 and TRBJ2-1; 10 bases match TRBD2. V lost 4 bases to trimming and J lost 7 bases; unmatched junction nucleotides: 14. CDR3 size: 17 residues. Germline lookup yields CDR1 SGHDT and CDR2 YYEEEE. The CDR3 here is CASSPAWGLAFLNEQFF. CDR3 in DNA: TGTGCCAGCAGCCCTGCTTGGGGACTAGCGTTTTTAAATGAGCAGTTCTTC.

This chain connects TRBV30 to TRBJ1-2; 9 bases are shared with TRBD1. The CDR3 has 13 residues. J was trimmed by 2 bases and V by 5 bases; bases with no gene match: 3. Germline V CDR1 and CDR2: GTSNPN, SVGIG (reference sequence). As DNA, the CDR3 is TGTGCCTGGGAAACAGGGGGCAACTATGGCTACACCTTC. It codes for CAWETGGNYGYTF. Full variable domain (remainder filled in from reference TRBV30 and TRBJ1-2): SQTIHQWPATLVQPVGSPLSLECTVEGTSNPNLYWYRQAAGRGLQLLFYSVGIGQISSEVPQNLSASRPQDRQFILSSKKLLLSDSGFYLCAWETGGNYGYTFGSGTRLTVV.

The gene calls are TRBV18 and TRBJ2-7, with unresolved D. This CDR3 is 13 amino acids long. Germline CDR1 reads KGHSH; CDR2 reads LQKENI. Trimming took 3 bases from V and 3 from J, leaving 9 bases between them. As DNA, the CDR3 is TGTGCCAGCTCACCGATCCAGTTCTACGAGCAGTACTTC. This codes for CASSPIQFYEQYF.

This chain uses TRBV27 with TRBJ1-3, with D unresolved. The V and J ends lost 2 bases and 1 base respectively, with 12 bases between them. Germline loops: CDR1 MNHEY, CDR2 SMNVEV (reference sequence). The CDR3 has 16 residues. CDR3 amino acids: CASSLGLPLSGNTIYF. The DNA of the CDR3 is TGTGCCAGCAGTTTAGGGCTACCACTGTCTGGAAACACCATATATTTT.

The chain links TRBV11-2 to TRBJ1-1, with D unclear. Germline CDR1 and CDR2: SGHAT and FQNNGV. This CDR3 has 15 residues. Trimming stripped 4 bases from V and 1 base from J, with 13 bases between. The CDR3 sequence is CASSSGYGSNTEAFF. For the CDR3, the DNA is TGTGCCAGCAGCTCGGGGTATGGGTCGAACACTGAAGCTTTCTTT.

The CDR3 is CASSLDRAGWYTEAFF. For the CDR3, the DNA is TGTGCCAGCAGCTTAGATCGGGCGGGCTGGTACACTGAAGCTTTCTTT. The chain links TRBV11-1 to TRBJ1-1; D call uncertain. The CDR3 sequence is 16 residues long. V lost 1 base, J lost 3 bases, and 15 bases lay in between. Per the germline V gene, CDR1 is SGHAT and CDR2 is FQDESV (reference sequence).

V gene TRBV15 combines with J gene TRBJ2-1; the match to TRBD2 covers 14 bases. Germline V gene lookup returns CDR1 LNHNV and CDR2 YYDKDF (reference sequence). This CDR3 has 17 amino acids. Losses at the gene ends were 0 bases for V and 5 bases for J; bases not matched to a gene: 3. Here the CDR3 DNA reads TGTGCCACCAGCAGAGAAATGGGACTAGCGGGGGACAATGAGCAGTTCTTC. Its translation is CATSREMGLAGDNEQFF.

For the CDR3, the DNA is TGTGCCAGCAGTGAAAGGGGAGGGGAGAGCACCGGGGAGCTGTTTTTT. It yields the protein CASSERGGESTGELFF. The chain employs TRBV2 and TRBJ2-2, with TRBD2 identical over 7 bases. With V trimmed by 2 bases and J by 4 bases, 7 bases remained unmatched. Germline V CDR1 and CDR2: SNHLY, FYNNEI. The length of the CDR3 is 16 residues.

In this sample, this clone turned up once. The V gene is TRBV7-8, the J gene TRBJ2-1, with 12 bases that match TRBD2. V dropped 1 base and J dropped 5; count of bases not matched to a gene: 6. This CDR3 is 17 amino acids long. The germline V gene encodes CDR1 SGHVS and CDR2 FQNEAQ. CDR3 loop: CASSLVSPSGRDNEQFF. The CDR3 coding sequence is TGTGCCAGCAGCTTAGTTTCCCCTAGCGGGAGGGACAATGAGCAGTTCTTC.